A single sample gave rise to the 9 T cell receptor beta chains below, sequenced in a study of CD8+CD57+ T cells in acquired aplastic anemia (dated 2018 in TCRdb). The instrument was an Illumina HiSeq 2000. TCR beta VDJ combination and CDR3 sequence profiling used genomic DNA as the template. Using fastp trimming at Q25 and MiXCR clonotype assembly, TCRdb reanalyzed the public sequencing data and kept in-frame beta chains. Each record represents a unique CDR3 protein, reported with the most common genes and DNA among its rows. The sample includes about 190,000 distinct CDR3 sequences, with 64% observed a single time. The ten largest account for about half of the sample. Specimen: sorted CD4+, CD8+, or CD8+CD57+ T cells (not recorded which) from PBMCs. Receptors were obtained from a human donor with severe aplastic anemia or a healthy control (not recorded which).

For the CDR3, the DNA is TGCAGCGTTAGCGGACTAGCGGGGGGCGGGGAGACCCAGTACTTC. It is translated as CSVSGLAGGGETQYF. The chain is built from TRBV29-1 and TRBJ2-5; 14 bases line up with TRBD2. The J segment lost 5 bases and the V segment lost 5 bases, leaving 7 bases of the junction unmatched. There are 15 residues in the CDR3. In germline, CDR1 is SQVTM, CDR2 ANQGSEA.

The chain combines TRBV7-9 with TRBJ2-5, with TRBD2 as a possible D gene (6 bases). This CDR3 is 13 amino acids long. In germline, CDR1 is SEHNR, CDR2 FQNEAQ (reference sequence). V gave up 3 bases and J gave up 5 bases, with 10 bases separating them. CDR3 amino acids: CASSLEGIETQYF. CDR3 bases: TGTGCCAGCAGCTTGGAGGGAATCGAGACCCAGTACTTC.

The V call is TRBV6-1, the J call TRBJ1-2; possible D gene TRBD1, 5 bases. The CDR3 runs 15 residues. Per the germline V gene, CDR1 is MNHNS and CDR2 is SASEGT. With 5 bases removed from V and 2 bases from J, the gap between germline ends came to 15 bases. CDR3 coding DNA: TGTGCCAGCAGTTACGGCAGGGTCGGCAACTATGGCTACACCTTC. Its protein is CASSYGRVGNYGYTF.

This clonotype was counted only a few times. The chain is built from TRBV24-1 and TRBJ1-1; D unclear. The V gene's germline CDR1 is KGHDR and CDR2 SFDVKD. This CDR3 comprises 13 residues. Trimming cost V 9 bases and J 5 bases, with 15 bases left between them. DNA of the CDR3: TGTGCCACCCAGGACGGCTCCGAAACTGAAGCTTTCTTT. Translating it yields CATQDGSETEAFF.

This clonotype was observed many times. The chain links TRBV3-1 to TRBJ2-7; 7 bases align to TRBD1. The CDR3 is made up of 16 amino acids. Germline values: CDR1 LGHDT, CDR2 YNNKEL (reference sequence). The J segment lost 0 bases and the V segment lost 3 bases, leaving 8 bases of the junction unmatched. This chain's CDR3 is CASSQVGQKSSYEQYF. The CDR3, as DNA: TGTGCCAGCAGCCAGGTGGGACAGAAGAGCTCCTACGAGCAGTACTTC.

This clonotype has just a few counts. This chain links TRBV7-9 with TRBJ2-5; D is unclear. CDR3 length: 14 amino acids. The germline CDR1 and CDR2 sequences are SEHNR and FQNEAQ (reference sequence). V lost 1 base and J 1 base, leaving 7 bases between the germline ends. CDR3 sequence: CASSLGSGQETQYF. For the CDR3, the DNA is TGTGCCAGCAGCTTAGGCAGTGGCCAAGAGACCCAGTACTTC.

The J gene is TRBJ2-1, the V gene TRBV7-9, with 10 bases lining up with TRBD2. Germline CDR1 and CDR2: SEHNR and FQNEAQ (reference sequence). The CDR3 extends over 19 amino acids. V shed 0 bases and J 0 bases; nucleotides not matched to a gene: 8. The CDR3 sequence: CASSLALSGGDYSYNEQFF. CDR3 in DNA: TGTGCCAGCAGCTTAGCGCTAAGCGGGGGGGACTACTCCTACAATGAGCAGTTCTTC.

The CDR3 sequence is CASTTLGLAAGELFF. CDR3 nucleotides: TGTGCCAGCACCACCCTTGGTCTAGCGGCCGGGGAGCTGTTTTTT. This rearrangement joins TRBV7-9 to TRBJ2-2, with 7 bases aligning to TRBD2. The CDR3 loop spans 15 amino acids. The ends lost 7 bases at V and 6 bases at J; junction bases unmatched: 11. Germline V CDR1 and CDR2: SEHNR, FQNEAQ (reference sequence). Combining the CDR3 with reference TRBV7-9 and TRBJ2-2 gives the whole variable domain DTGVSQNPRHKITKRGQNVTFRCDPISEHNRLYWYRQTLGQGPEFLTYFQNEAQLEKSRLLSDRFSAERPKGSFSTLEIQRTEQGDSAMYLCASTTLGLAAGELFFGEGSRLTVL.

The chain recombines TRBV24-1 with TRBJ1-5; no definite D call. CDR1 and CDR2 (germline): KGHDR, SFDVKD. This CDR3 comprises 14 residues. V gave up 6 bases and J gave up 3 bases, with 11 bases separating them. The CDR3 DNA reads TGTGCCACCAGTAGGGCAGCCTACAATCAGCCCCAGCATTTT. This gives the protein CATSRAAYNQPQHF.